Following are 30 T cell receptor beta chains from one sample sequenced in a study of radiotherapy plus CTLA-4 blockade in lung cancer. The protocol was immunoSEQ multiplex PCR, while the TCRdb copy is restricted to in-frame clones and leaves out a portion. The sample has about 120,000 clones; 70% to 90% are singletons. The starting material was peripheral blood, obtained from a patient treated with radiotherapy plus ipilimumab. The receptors derive from a human donor with non-small cell lung cancer that progressed on radiotherapy plus ipilimumab.

This sequence joins TRBV6-6 and TRBJ2-1; tentatively, D is TRBD2 (5 bases). Trimming stripped 10 bases from V and 8 bases from J, with 18 bases between. This CDR3 comprises 13 residues. Germline V lookup: CDR1 MNHNY, CDR2 SVGAGI (reference sequence). This CDR3 reads CATLAGQVDEQFF. The DNA for the CDR3 is TGTGCCACCCTGGCGGGCCAGGTGGATGAGCAGTTCTTC.

The chain is built from TRBV4-1 and TRBJ2-7; 7 nucleotides agree with TRBD1. Trimming removed 5 bases from V and 6 bases from J; junction bases left unmatched: 13. Germline V CDR1 and CDR2: MGHRA, YSYEKL. This CDR3 has 15 residues. As DNA, the CDR3 is TGCGCCAGCAGCAAAACCCCGACACAGGGGAGCGAGCAGTACTTC. Translated: CASSKTPTQGSEQYF.

The chain uses TRBV27 and TRBJ2-7; 8 bases agree with TRBD2. CDR3 length: 15 residues. CDR1 and CDR2 from the germline V gene are MNHEY and SMNVEV (reference sequence). Germline trimming cut 6 bases from V and 6 bases from J; bases unmatched to any gene: 13. The CDR3 loop reads CASSPRGGSVSEQYF. CDR3 DNA: TGTGCCAGCAGCCCCCGGGGGGGTTCGGTGTCCGAGCAGTACTTC.

About this clone itself: A read error may account for a junction end that differs from germline. The V gene is TRBV18, the J gene TRBJ1-5; D perhaps matches TRBD1 (5 bases). This CDR3 has 15 amino acids. The germline CDR1 and CDR2 sequences are KGHSH and LQKENI. The CDR3 nucleotides read TGTGCCAGCTCACTTGACAGATTAAGCAGTCAGCCCCAGCATTTT. This codes for CASSLDRLSSQPQHF.

V gene TRBV11-1 combines with J gene TRBJ1-1, with D possibly TRBD1 on 6 matching bases. CDR1 is SGHAT, CDR2 FQDESV, per germline (reference sequence). The CDR3 consists of 15 residues. Trimming removed 7 bases at V and 3 bases at J, with 18 bases between. CDR3 in amino acids: CASNGAGVLDTEAFF. CDR3 bases: TGTGCCAGCAACGGAGCAGGGGTATTGGACACTGAAGCTTTCTTT.

The chain has TRBV6-5 and TRBJ2-5; maybe TRBD2 (6 bases). Trimming pared 5 bases from V and 4 bases from J, leaving 11 bases between. Germline CDR1 and CDR2: MNHEY and SVGAGI. The CDR3 has 13 residues. CDR3 in amino acids: CASSPSGRETQYF. CDR3 nucleotide sequence: TGTGCCAGCAGTCCCAGCGGGCGAGAGACCCAGTACTTC.

The rearrangement links TRBV19 to TRBJ1-5; D not certain. Germline CDR1 reads LNHDA; CDR2 reads SQIVND (reference sequence). The V end lost 3 bases, the J end lost 0 bases, and 6 bases lay between the germline ends. This CDR3 contains 14 residues. The chain's CDR3 is CASSIQDSNQPQHF. The CDR3 bases are TGTGCCAGTAGTATTCAGGATAGCAATCAGCCCCAGCATTTT.

The chain employs TRBV6-5 and TRBJ2-2; D gene unclear. The CDR3 totals 16 residues. The V gene's germline CDR1 is MNHEY and CDR2 SVGAGI. The ends were cut back, 4 bases at V and 1 base at J, with 13 bases in the middle. CDR3: CASSSLVGLNTGELFF. CDR3 in DNA: TGTGCCAGCAGTTCTCTTGTGGGATTGAACACCGGGGAGCTGTTTTTT.

This sequence joins TRBV7-2 and TRBJ1-1; D perhaps matches TRBD1 (5 bases). From germline, CDR1 is SGHTA and CDR2 FQGNSA. V was cut by 5 bases and J by 6 bases, with 22 bases left in between. The CDR3 contains 16 residues. CDR3 nucleotides: TGTGCCAGCAGCCTGGGACCGCTTAAAGGGAGCGCTGAAGCTTTCTTT. Its translation: CASSLGPLKGSAEAFF.

This clone was detected once. The gene calls are TRBV5-4 and TRBJ2-3; weak D call: TRBD2 (6 bases). Per germline, CDR1 SGHNT and CDR2 YYREEE (reference sequence). V was trimmed by 0 bases and J by 5 bases, leaving 10 bases between them. CDR3 length equals 14 residues. The CDR3 protein is CASSLATSLDTQYF. The CDR3 nucleotides are TGTGCCAGCAGCTTGGCGACTAGTTTAGATACGCAGTATTTT. Based on the CDR3 plus reference TRBV5-4 and TRBJ2-3, the full variable domain is ETGVTQSPTHLIKTRGQQVTLRCSSQSGHNTVSWYQQALGQGPQFIFQYYREEENGRGNFPPRFSGLQFPNYSSELNVNALELDDSALYLCASSLATSLDTQYFGPGTRLTVL.

The chain uses TRBV6-1 and TRBJ2-7, with D possibly TRBD1 on 6 matching bases. Deletions cut 10 bases from V and 10 bases from J, with 23 bases between. CDR1 and CDR2 from the germline V gene are MNHNS and SASEGT. The CDR3 totals 13 residues. CDR3 sequence reads: CATGEISQGTQYF. The CDR3 region has the DNA TGTGCCACCGGGGAAATTTCACAGGGTACTCAGTACTTC.

The V gene is TRBV4-2, the J gene TRBJ1-4; unclear D gene. The CDR3 is 15 amino acids. The V end was cut by 4 bases, the J end by 0 bases, with 9 bases between. Germline V gene lookup returns CDR1 LGHNA and CDR2 YNFKEQ. CDR3 in DNA: TGTGCCAGCAGCCCCCTCCGGGCAACTAATGAAAAACTGTTTTTT. It specifies CASSPLRATNEKLFF.

The chain joins TRBV10-3 to TRBJ2-5; 8 bases map to TRBD2. This CDR3 contains 17 residues. Trimming at V came to 4 bases and at J to 0 bases, leaving 10 bases not matched to a gene. The germline CDR1 and CDR2 sequences are ENHRY and SYGVKD. CDR3 sequence (DNA): TGTGCCATCAGTGGGACCCCCCCGGGGGGGAACCAAGAGACCCAGTACTTC. This sequence encodes CAISGTPPGGNQETQYF.

A few counts support this clone. V and J are TRBV7-9 and TRBJ1-5, with D uncertain. Germline V gene lookup returns CDR1 SEHNR and CDR2 FQNEAQ (reference sequence). This CDR3 has 15 residues. V was clipped by 5 bases and J by 2 bases, with 13 bases between them. The CDR3 loop is CASSPPGAGNQPQHF. CDR3 coding DNA: TGTGCCAGCAGCCCTCCCGGTGCAGGCAATCAGCCCCAGCATTTT.

The V gene is TRBV2, the J gene TRBJ2-3, with unresolved D. Looked up from germline, CDR1 is SNHLY and CDR2 is FYNNEI. CDR3 size: 14 residues. Trimming removed 8 bases at V and 5 bases at J, with 17 bases between. The CDR3 DNA follows: TGTGCCAGCCGTTTCACCCGAGCCGGAGATACGCAGTATTTT. This encodes CASRFTRAGDTQYF.

The rearrangement uses TRBV5-1 and TRBJ1-5; D possibly corresponds to TRBD1 (6 bases). Trimming removed 4 bases at V and 1 base at J, with 12 bases between. Germline assignment: CDR1 SGHRS and CDR2 YFSETQ. The length of the CDR3 is 15 residues. CDR3 amino acids: CASSVQGLSNQPQHF. The DNA for the CDR3 is TGCGCCAGCAGCGTACAGGGTTTGAGCAATCAGCCCCAGCATTTT.

This clone has only one observation. This chain joins TRBV27 and TRBJ2-1, with TRBD2 matching 7 bases. V was clipped by 2 bases and J by 9 bases; unmatched bases: 19. Germline V gene data show CDR1 as MNHEY and CDR2 as SMNVEV (reference sequence). This CDR3 region has 18 residues. In DNA form, the CDR3 reads TGTGCCAGCAGTTTAAAAGCCTCTTTGGGAGGGCCGTTAGTTGAGCAGTTCTTC. Its protein is CASSLKASLGGPLVEQFF.

V gene TRBV4-1 combines with J gene TRBJ2-1; a weak D match, TRBD2 (6 bases). The germline V gene encodes CDR1 MGHRA and CDR2 YSYEKL. The ends were cut back, 0 bases at V and 10 bases at J, with 19 bases in the middle. The CDR3 loop spans 16 amino acids. CDR3 DNA sequence: TGCGCCAGCAGCCAAGAAGGAGGAGGGAGTTCACGAGAGCAGTTCTTC. This translates into CASSQEGGGSSREQFF.

The rearrangement links TRBV2 to TRBJ1-2, with 7 bases lining up with TRBD1. There are 15 residues in the CDR3. Germline trimming cut 4 bases from V and 3 bases from J; bases unmatched to any gene: 8. Germline V gives CDR1 SNHLY, CDR2 FYNNEI. The chain's CDR3 is CASSGYRGNDYGYTF. As DNA, the CDR3 is TGTGCCAGCAGTGGTTACAGGGGTAACGACTATGGCTACACCTTC.

The chain combines TRBV5-1 with TRBJ2-1, with 9 bases identical to TRBD2. The V segment lost 5 bases and the J segment 5 bases; nucleotides outside the gene matches: 5. This CDR3 is 14 amino acids long. In germline, CDR1 is SGHRS, CDR2 YFSETQ. DNA for the CDR3: TGCGCCAGCAGGGTAGCGGGAGCTAACAATGAGCAGTTCTTC. Amino acid sequence: CASRVAGANNEQFF.

The CDR3 region is CASSAFSSGNTGELFF. CDR3 sequence (DNA): TGTGCCAGCAGTGCCTTCTCTAGCGGGAACACCGGGGAGCTGTTTTTT. V usage is TRBV6-1 and J usage is TRBJ2-2; 7 bases are shared with TRBD2. V gave up 4 bases and J gave up 1 base; unmatched junction bases: 6. Looked up from germline, CDR1 is MNHNS and CDR2 is SASEGT. The CDR3 contains 16 residues.

The chain employs TRBV6-5 and TRBJ1-1; no clear D. Germline lookup yields CDR1 MNHEY and CDR2 SVGAGI. V was shortened by 4 bases and J by 4 bases, with 13 bases between the two germline ends. The CDR3 totals 14 residues. The DNA of the CDR3 is TGTGCCAGCAGTTCCTTTACTTGGAGCACTGAAGCTTTCTTT. Encoded protein: CASSSFTWSTEAFF.

The rearrangement links TRBV10-3 to TRBJ2-2; D remains unclear. Germline lookup yields CDR1 ENHRY and CDR2 SYGVKD. Trimming removed 1 base from V and 1 base from J, with 4 bases in between. The CDR3 runs to 14 residues. The CDR3 bases are TGTGCCATCAGTGAGTTACAGAACACCGGGGAGCTGTTTTTT. This gives the protein CAISELQNTGELFF.

The chain joins TRBV27 to TRBJ2-7; 9 bases match TRBD1. The germline gives CDR1 MNHEY, CDR2 SMNVEV (reference sequence). CDR3 length equals 17 residues. The V and J ends lost 0 bases and 4 bases, in that order; junction bases with no gene match: 10. CDR3 residues: CASSLSLTDRGLYEQYF. The CDR3 coding sequence is TGTGCCAGCAGTTTATCGCTGACAGACAGGGGGTTATACGAGCAGTACTTC.

This chain links TRBV11-3 with TRBJ2-7, with TRBD1 identical over 10 bases. Per germline, CDR1 SGHNT and CDR2 YENEEA. The CDR3 spans 17 residues. Trimming took 1 base from V and 2 from J; bases not matched to a gene: 8. CDR3 amino acids: CASSLGSLGQGAYEQYF. The CDR3 DNA reads as TGTGCCAGCAGCTTAGGATCTTTAGGACAGGGGGCCTACGAGCAGTACTTC.

This rearrangement joins TRBV27 to TRBJ1-1; no clear D gene. The CDR3 sequence is 15 residues long. The V and J ends lost 6 bases and 1 base respectively, with 15 bases between them. The V gene's germline CDR1 is MNHEY and CDR2 SMNVEV (reference sequence). CDR3 sequence (DNA): TGTGCCAGCAGCTCGCCAGGTAAGGCGAACACTGAAGCTTTCTTT. It yields the protein CASSSPGKANTEAFF.

V is TRBV12-5 and J is TRBJ2-5, with 8 bases fitting TRBD1. Judging by the DNA end, TRBJ2-7 fits better; the J call may be wrong. The CDR3 extends over 13 amino acids. The germline gives CDR1 LGHNT, CDR2 FRNRAP. The CDR3 sequence is CASGRGPSYEQYF. CDR3 DNA: TGTGCTAGTGGCAGGGGGCCGTCCTACGAGCAGTACTTC.

This chain joins TRBV7-3 and TRBJ2-3, with D perhaps matching TRBD2 (5 bases). Germline CDR1 is SGHTA and CDR2 is FQGTGA. Trimming removed 0 bases from V and 6 bases from J, with 13 bases in between. The CDR3 runs to 15 residues. The CDR3 loop reads CASSLTSTTTDTQYF. CDR3 sequence (DNA): TGTGCCAGCAGCTTAACCTCAACGACTACCGATACGCAGTATTTT.

This chain connects TRBV9 to TRBJ2-1, with 8 bases aligning to TRBD1. CDR3 length: 17 residues. The germline V gene has CDR1 SGDLS and CDR2 YYNGEE. J gave up 6 bases and V 0 bases, and 11 bases lay outside the gene matches. The CDR3 bases are TGTGCCAGCAGCGTAGACCCGACAGGGGATGCCCGCAATGAGCAGTTCTTC. It is translated as CASSVDPTGDARNEQFF. The full variable domain, its missing parts supplied by reference TRBV9 and TRBJ2-1, is DSGVTQTPKHLITATGQRVTLRCSPRSGDLSVYWYQQSLDQGLQFLIQYYNGEERAKGNILERFSAQQFPDLHSELNLSSLELGDSALYFCASSVDPTGDARNEQFFGPGTRLTVL.

In this sample, this clone turned up a few times. V gene TRBV19 combines with J gene TRBJ1-1; tentatively, D is TRBD1 (6 bases). CDR1 is LNHDA, CDR2 SQIVND, per germline (reference sequence). The CDR3 sequence is 13 residues long. The V end was cut by 1 base, the J end by 4 bases, with 7 bases between. CDR3 bases: TGTGCCAGTAGTATAGGGGGGCTCACTGAAGCTTTCTTT. Residues: CASSIGGLTEAFF.